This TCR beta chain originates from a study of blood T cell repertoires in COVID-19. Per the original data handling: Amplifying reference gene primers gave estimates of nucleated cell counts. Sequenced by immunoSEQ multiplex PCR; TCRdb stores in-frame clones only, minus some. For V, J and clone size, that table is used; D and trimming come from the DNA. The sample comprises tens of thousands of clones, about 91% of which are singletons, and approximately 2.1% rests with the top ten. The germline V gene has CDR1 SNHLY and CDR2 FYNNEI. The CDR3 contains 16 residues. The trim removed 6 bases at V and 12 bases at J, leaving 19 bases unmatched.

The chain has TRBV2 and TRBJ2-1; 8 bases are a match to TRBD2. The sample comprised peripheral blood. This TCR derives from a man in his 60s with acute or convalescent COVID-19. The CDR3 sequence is CASSDAPGERETVQFF. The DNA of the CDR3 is TGTGCCAGCAGCGATGCCCCCGGGGAGCGGGAGACGGTGCAGTTCTTC.